Presented here are 25 T cell receptor beta chains from one specimen sequenced in a study of identical twins. In TCRdb, the 5' RACE reads were re-called with MiXCR into one record per CDR3 protein. Altogether some 730,000 distinct CDR3 sequences are present, 15% to 20% being singletons, with the ten largest covering over 10%. The same data also went into a second study, on T cells expressing NK-cell markers.

Sequencing was carried out using PBMCs. The receptor source for this set is a woman in her late teens or twenties in good health.

There are a few counts of this clonotype. This chain joins TRBV12-3 or TRBV12-4 and TRBJ1-6; unclear D gene. V lost 7 bases and J lost 7, with 11 bases in between. The CDR3 runs 13 residues. The CDR3 region has the DNA TGTGCCAGCAAGCAAGACGGGAATTCACCCCTCCACTTT. This sequence encodes CASKQDGNSPLHF.

The chain combines TRBV4-2 with TRBJ1-1; D possibly corresponds to TRBD1 (5 bases). CDR1 and CDR2 (germline): LGHNA, YNFKEQ. This CDR3 region has 17 residues. V lost 4 bases to trimming and J lost 3 bases, with 21 bases between them. In DNA form, the CDR3 reads TGTGCCAGCAGCCCGAGCCGGGACGGTTATATAGACACTGAAGCTTTCTTT. As protein: CASSPSRDGYIDTEAFF.

The chain is built from TRBV20-1 and TRBJ2-5, with a weak D call TRBD1 (6 bases). The germline CDR1 and CDR2 sequences are DFQATT and SNEGSKA (reference sequence). The CDR3 totals 12 residues. V lost 5 bases and J 5 bases, leaving 12 bases between the germline ends. CDR3 sequence (DNA): TGCAGTGCTCACTACAGGGAGGAGACCCAGTACTTC. This translates into CSAHYREETQYF.

The V gene is TRBV29-1, the J gene TRBJ2-2; tentative D call: TRBD1 (6 bases). This CDR3 contains 13 residues. Germline-derived CDR1 and CDR2 are SQVTM and ANQGSEA. Trimming pared 5 bases from V and 5 bases from J, leaving 12 bases between. The CDR3 sequence: CSVRLQGTGELFF. The CDR3 DNA follows: TGCAGCGTTAGGCTACAGGGAACCGGGGAGCTGTTTTTT.

There are a few counts of this clonotype. This chain uses TRBV15 with TRBJ1-1; 9 nucleotides agree with TRBD1. Germline assignment: CDR1 LNHNV and CDR2 YYDKDF (reference sequence). Unmatched junction bases numbered 8, after V lost 7 bases and J lost 5 bases. This CDR3 has 14 amino acids. CDR3 in amino acids: CATKQTGGGTEAFF. DNA of the CDR3: TGTGCCACCAAGCAGACAGGGGGTGGAACTGAAGCTTTCTTT.

The chain is built from TRBV14 and TRBJ2-1, with 11 bases that match TRBD2. Germline lookup yields CDR1 SGHDN and CDR2 FVKESK. The trim removed 0 bases at V and 13 bases at J, leaving 5 bases unmatched. The CDR3 has 14 residues. The CDR3 reads CASSQDGSGRAQFF. DNA for the CDR3: TGTGCCAGCAGCCAAGATGGTAGCGGGAGGGCCCAGTTCTTC.

The CDR3 loop reads CATSKGTGGYEQYF. The DNA of the CDR3 is TGTGCCACCAGTAAGGGGACAGGAGGCTACGAGCAGTACTTC. This chain connects TRBV15 to TRBJ2-7, with 8 positions matching TRBD1. The germline V gene encodes CDR1 LNHNV and CDR2 YYDKDF (reference sequence). Germline trimming cut 6 bases from V and 3 bases from J; bases unmatched to any gene: 7. CDR3 length: 14 residues.

This chain uses TRBV2 with TRBJ2-7; possibly TRBD1 for D (6 bases). The CDR3 is 11 residues long. Germline V CDR1 and CDR2: SNHLY, FYNNEI. Between the trimmed V and J ends, which lost 6 bases and 6 bases, there was a span of 9 bases. The CDR3 nucleotides read TGTGCCAGCAGGGGGACATCCGAGCAGTACTTC. Its protein is CASRGTSEQYF.

V is TRBV20-1 and J is TRBJ2-1; 9 bases align to TRBD2. The trim removed 1 base at V and 6 bases at J, leaving 10 bases unmatched. The length of the CDR3 is 16 residues. CDR1 and CDR2 (germline): DFQATT, SNEGSKA (reference sequence). CDR3 DNA sequence: TGCAGTGCTAGAGGGCGTGGGACTAGCCGGGGCAATGAGCAGTTCTTC. Residues: CSARGRGTSRGNEQFF.

The J gene is TRBJ2-3, the V gene TRBV7-2; TRBD2 agrees at 9 bases. Germline V gene lookup returns CDR1 SGHTA and CDR2 FQGNSA. The trim removed 1 base at V and 4 bases at J, leaving 6 bases unmatched. The CDR3 sequence is 16 residues long. The CDR3, as DNA: TGTGCCAGCAGCTTAGGTTTGCGGGGGGGGTCAGATACGCAGTATTTT. Its translation is CASSLGLRGGSDTQYF.

This clonotype was observed a few times. The rearrangement uses TRBV29-1 and TRBJ1-1; D unclear. Germline CDR1 SQVTM, CDR2 ANQGSEA. CDR3 length: 13 residues. V lost 4 bases and J lost 0, with 9 bases in between. The CDR3 region is CSVGHNLNTEAFF. In nucleotides, the CDR3 is TGCAGCGTTGGACACAATCTGAACACTGAAGCTTTCTTT.

CDR3 sequence reads: CSAAGIYTEAFF. CDR3 nucleotide sequence: TGCAGTGCTGCAGGGATTTACACTGAAGCTTTCTTT. The chain employs TRBV20-1 and TRBJ1-1, with a possible D match to TRBD1 (5 bases). The V gene lost 5 bases and the J gene lost 3 bases, with 10 bases spanning the gap. Germline values: CDR1 DFQATT, CDR2 SNEGSKA (reference sequence). The CDR3 has 12 residues.

The V call is TRBV12-3 or TRBV12-4, the J call TRBJ2-7; 8 nucleotides align to TRBD2. Trimming took 5 bases from V and 2 from J; bases not matched to a gene: 5. The length of the CDR3 is 14 residues. The CDR3 DNA follows: TGTGCCAGCAGTCCCCCGCGGGGGGCCTACGAGCAGTACTTC. Translated: CASSPPRGAYEQYF.

This clonotype showed up just a few times. This chain connects TRBV5-1 to TRBJ2-3; 10 nucleotides line up with TRBD2. The V gene end was trimmed by 6 bases and the J gene end by 1 base; junction bases not matched to a gene: 8. Germline V lookup: CDR1 SGHRS, CDR2 YFSETQ. The CDR3 has 16 residues. The CDR3 sequence: CASTLGGTSGTDTQYF. CDR3 DNA sequence: TGCGCCAGCACCCTTGGTGGGACTAGCGGCACAGATACGCAGTATTTT. The whole variable domain, filled in from reference TRBV5-1 and TRBJ2-3, reads KAGVTQTPRYLIKTRGQQVTLSCSPISGHRSVSWYQQTPGQGLQFLFEYFSETQRNKGNFPGRFSGRQFSNSRSEMNVSTLELGDSALYLCASTLGGTSGTDTQYFGPGTRLTVL.

This clonotype was detected only a few times. This sequence joins TRBV12-3 or TRBV12-4 and TRBJ2-1; D unresolved. This CDR3 has 15 residues. V gave up 4 bases and J gave up 6 bases, with 16 bases separating them. The CDR3 coding sequence is TGTGCCAGCAGTTCCCTGAGACTTCGGGCCAATGAGCAGTTCTTC. Protein: CASSSLRLRANEQFF.

This clonotype occurred a few times. The chain is built from TRBV18 and TRBJ2-1; weak D call: TRBD2 (5 bases). V lost 6 bases to trimming and J lost 2 bases, with 17 bases between them. The germline V gene encodes CDR1 KGHSH and CDR2 LQKENI. This CDR3 spans 16 amino acids. CDR3 in amino acids: CASSAGDPSPYNEQFF. The CDR3 DNA follows: TGTGCCAGCTCCGCCGGGGATCCTAGCCCCTACAATGAGCAGTTCTTC.

The chain combines TRBV3-1 with TRBJ2-5; 10 nucleotides agree with TRBD2. V lost 2 bases, J lost 5 bases, and 8 bases stayed unmatched. The CDR3 runs to 16 residues. Per germline, CDR1 LGHDT and CDR2 YNNKEL (reference sequence). CDR3 region: CASSQRSGGARETQYF. The CDR3, as DNA: TGTGCCAGCAGCCAACGGAGCGGGGGGGCCAGGGAGACCCAGTACTTC.

This clonotype has more than one count but fewer than ten. The chain links TRBV20-1 to TRBJ2-7; D possibly corresponds to TRBD2 (6 bases). Trimming shortened V by 6 bases and J by 6 bases, and 9 bases separated the two germline ends. The CDR3 runs to 10 residues. Germline CDR1 reads DFQATT; CDR2 reads SNEGSKA (reference sequence). Here the CDR3 DNA reads TGCAGTGCCGGCGGGGTCGAGCAGTACTTC. Translated: CSAGGVEQYF.

A few counts support this clonotype. The V gene is TRBV6-5, the J gene TRBJ1-1, with TRBD1 matching 8 bases. CDR1 MNHEY and CDR2 SVGAGI come from the germline V gene. Unmatched junction bases numbered 4, after V lost 6 bases and J lost 10 bases. The CDR3 has 11 residues. The CDR3 loop is CASSSDRGAFF. The CDR3 DNA reads TGTGCCAGCAGCTCCGACAGGGGAGCTTTCTTT.

CDR3 in DNA: TGCGCCAGCAGCCGGGGACAGGGAGAAGCTTTCTTT. Amino acids: CASSRGQGEAFF. V usage is TRBV4-1 and J usage is TRBJ1-1; 9 bases agree with TRBD1. V lost 4 bases, J lost 8 bases, and 2 bases stayed unmatched. Germline loops: CDR1 MGHRA, CDR2 YSYEKL. This CDR3 is 12 amino acids long.

V gene TRBV20-1 combines with J gene TRBJ2-7; no clear D gene. Germline lookup yields CDR1 DFQATT and CDR2 SNEGSKA (reference sequence). This CDR3 has 11 amino acids. V was cut by 0 bases and J by 6 bases, with 6 bases left in between. CDR3 protein: CSARELLEQYF. CDR3 coding DNA: TGCAGTGCTAGAGAACTTCTCGAGCAGTACTTC.

V is TRBV5-1 and J is TRBJ2-1; the D gene is possibly TRBD2 (5 bases). The CDR3 contains 14 residues. Germline V gene sequence: CDR1 SGHRS, CDR2 YFSETQ. V lost 0 bases and J 7 bases, leaving 11 bases between the germline ends. The CDR3 DNA sequence: TGCGCCAGCAGCTTGGATGAGGGTGGGAATGAGCAGTTCTTC. Translation gives CASSLDEGGNEQFF. Filled out from reference TRBV5-1 and TRBJ2-1, the complete variable domain reads KAGVTQTPRYLIKTRGQQVTLSCSPISGHRSVSWYQQTPGQGLQFLFEYFSETQRNKGNFPGRFSGRQFSNSRSEMNVSTLELGDSALYLCASSLDEGGNEQFFGPGTRLTVL.

This clonotype was counted between two and nine times. This chain uses TRBV10-3 with TRBJ1-1, with D maybe TRBD1 (5 bases). V lost 6 bases and J 0 bases, leaving 11 bases between the germline ends. CDR3 length equals 14 residues. CDR1 and CDR2 (germline): ENHRY, SYGVKD. CDR3 region: CAISDSKLNTEAFF. CDR3 DNA: TGTGCCATCAGCGACAGTAAATTGAACACTGAAGCTTTCTTT.

The chain links TRBV7-9 to TRBJ2-1; 8 bases map to TRBD2. The CDR3 has 17 residues. Germline CDR1 and CDR2: SEHNR and FQNEAQ (reference sequence). The V gene end was trimmed by 6 bases and the J gene end by 0 bases; junction bases not matched to a gene: 10. The CDR3: CASSPLGGAVSYNEQFF. In DNA, the CDR3 is TGTGCCAGCAGTCCCCTCGGGGGGGCAGTCTCCTACAATGAGCAGTTCTTC.

This clonotype came up a few times. The chain couples TRBV5-1 to TRBJ2-7; TRBD1 matches 7 bases. J gave up 7 bases and V 3 bases, and 4 bases lay outside the gene matches. The germline V gene encodes CDR1 SGHRS and CDR2 YFSETQ. The CDR3 contains 12 residues. The CDR3 loop reads CASSWKDREQYF. In DNA, the CDR3 is TGCGCCAGCAGCTGGAAGGACAGGGAGCAGTACTTC.